These T cell receptor beta chains were read from a single sample in a study of cytomegalovirus exposure and HLA in healthy donors. Assay used: immunoSEQ multiplex PCR; TCRdb lists only in-frame clones, some missing. The table lists 150,000 to 200,000 clones. The sequenced sample was PBMCs. The receptors come from a man younger than 45 in good health and CMV-seronegative. The CDR3 runs from the conserved cysteine through the conserved F or W. The D gene is left open where the match is weak.

CDR3 length	J gene	V gene	D gene	CDR3 protein	CDR3 DNA
16	TRBJ1-5	TRBV27	.	CASSFSFGGGNQPQHF	TGTGCCAGCAGTTTCTCATTCGGGGGAGGCAATCAGCCCCAGCATTTT
18	TRBJ2-6	TRBV5-1	.	CASSWERQEYSGANVLTF	TGCGCCAGCAGCTGGGAGAGGCAGGAATACTCTGGGGCCAACGTCCTGACTTTC
14	TRBJ2-2	TRBV30	.	CAYGLIQNTGELFF	TGTGCCTACGGACTAATCCAGAACACCGGGGAGCTGTTTTTT
15	TRBJ2-1	TRBV6-5	.	CASSFVTGGFNEQFF	TGTGCCAGCAGTTTCGTGACCGGGGGTTTCAATGAGCAGTTCTTC
14	TRBJ1-1	TRBV5-1	TRBD1	CASSLDRGETEAFF	TGCGCCAGCAGCTTGGACAGGGGAGAGACTGAAGCTTTCTTT
15	TRBJ2-1	TRBV11-3	TRBD2	CASSFSGTSVSEQFF	TGTGCCAGCAGCTTCTCCGGGACTAGCGTTAGTGAGCAGTTCTTC
15	TRBJ2-3	TRBV27	.	CASSSIYRYTDTQYF	TGTGCCAGCAGTTCCATCTACCGGTACACAGATACGCAGTATTTT
13	TRBJ1-2	TRBV27	.	CASRSLTFYGYTF	TGTGCCAGCCGAAGTCTAACCTTCTATGGCTACACCTTC
16	TRBJ1-6	TRBV2	TRBD1	CASSGGQGSSNSPLHF	TGTGCCAGCAGTGGGGGACAGGGCTCCTCCAATTCACCCCTCCACTTT
13	TRBJ2-5	TRBV11-2	.	CASTEGGGETQYF	TGTGCCAGCACCGAAGGGGGTGGAGAGACCCAGTACTTC
15	TRBJ1-2	TRBV9	TRBD1	CASSPGQATWYGYTF	TGTGCCAGCAGCCCGGGACAGGCGACCTGGTATGGCTACACCTTC
16	TRBJ1-2	TRBV6-6	TRBD1	CASSLGQGALSYGYTF	TGTGCCAGCAGTTTGGGACAGGGGGCGTTGAGCTATGGCTACACCTTC
14	TRBJ2-7	TRBV5-1	.	CASSLTVPAYEQYF	TGCGCCAGCAGCTTGACAGTTCCCGCCTACGAGCAGTACTTC
13	TRBJ2-5	TRBV5-1	.	CASSFQRGETQYF	TGCGCCAGCAGCTTTCAGAGGGGGGAGACCCAGTACTTC
14	TRBJ2-7	TRBV19	TRBD1	CASSRGQGIYEQYF	TGTGCCAGTAGTAGGGGACAGGGGATCTACGAGCAGTACTTC
13	TRBJ2-5	TRBV10-2	TRBD2	CASSEGGVETQYF	TGCGCCAGCAGTGAGGGGGGGGTAGAGACCCAGTACTTC